The rows below give T cell receptor beta chains drawn from one sample of a study of T cell repertoires in cytomegalovirus infection. TCRdb re-called the reads with MiXCR, one entry per CDR3 protein. This table has over 150,000 distinct CDR3 sequences, 15% to 20% appearing once. The sequenced sample consisted of CD8+ T cells from PBMCs. The receptors derive from a human donor in good health (CMV status not recorded). Some clones in this sample may be carry-over from other donors' samples. The CDR3 runs from the conserved cysteine through the conserved F or W. Fields, in order: V gene, clone size, J gene, D gene, CDR3 length, CDR3 DNA, CDR3 protein. A D gene is named only where the DNA matches it firmly. Only part of the rows carry a size: once, few, many, or a class if the clone is expanded.

v_gene: TRBV7-2
abundance: many
j_gene: TRBJ2-7
d_gene: -
len: 13
CDR3nt: TGTGCCAGCAGCTTAGGGCCCCCTAGCGAGCAGTACTTC
CDR3aa: CASSLGPPSEQYF

v_gene: TRBV6-2/TRBV6-3
abundance: -
j_gene: TRBJ1-2
d_gene: -
len: 16
CDR3nt: TGTGCCAGCAGTTACTCCCCGCAGGGACGAACCTATGGCTACACCTTC
CDR3aa: CASSYSPQGRTYGYTF

v_gene: TRBV9
abundance: few
j_gene: TRBJ2-1
d_gene: TRBD2
len: 16
CDR3nt: TGTGCCAGCAGCGTAGACGAGCGGGGGGGCTCAGATGAGCAGTTCTTC
CDR3aa: CASSVDERGGSDEQFF

v_gene: TRBV29-1
abundance: -
j_gene: TRBJ1-5
d_gene: -
len: 13
CDR3nt: TGCAGCGTTGTATCGGGAAAAAATCAGCCCCAGCATTTT
CDR3aa: CSVVSGKNQPQHF

v_gene: TRBV29-1
abundance: -
j_gene: TRBJ2-1
d_gene: TRBD2
len: 14
CDR3nt: TGCAGCGTTTCCGGGACTAGCGGGGGGAAGGAGCAGTTCTTC
CDR3aa: CSVSGTSGGKEQFF

v_gene: TRBV4-2
abundance: few
j_gene: TRBJ1-1
d_gene: -
len: 13
CDR3nt: TGTGCCAGCAGCCAAGGACAGCTCACTGAAGCTTTCTTT
CDR3aa: CASSQGQLTEAFF

v_gene: TRBV12-3/TRBV12-4
abundance: -
j_gene: TRBJ1-4
d_gene: -
len: 11
CDR3nt: TGTGCCAGCAGCCCCTCTACAAAACTGTTATTT
CDR3aa: CASSPSTKLLF

v_gene: TRBV12-3/TRBV12-4
abundance: -
j_gene: TRBJ1-5
d_gene: TRBD1
len: 13
CDR3nt: TGTGCCAGCAGTACAGGGGGACCTCAGCCCCAGCATTTT
CDR3aa: CASSTGGPQPQHF

v_gene: TRBV7-2
abundance: many
j_gene: TRBJ1-5
d_gene: -
len: 15
CDR3nt: TGTGCCAGCAGCTTTTCACAGGCGCGCAATCAGCCCCAGCATTTT
CDR3aa: CASSFSQARNQPQHF

v_gene: TRBV7-6
abundance: many
j_gene: TRBJ1-1
d_gene: -
len: 13
CDR3nt: TGTGCCAGCAGCTTACAGGGGAACACTGAAGCTTTCTTT
CDR3aa: CASSLQGNTEAFF

v_gene: TRBV6-2/TRBV6-3
abundance: -
j_gene: TRBJ2-5
d_gene: TRBD1
len: 17
CDR3nt: TGTGCCAGCAGTTACTCGGCACTGACAGGGGGCCCGGAGACCCAGTACTTC
CDR3aa: CASSYSALTGGPETQYF

v_gene: TRBV7-2
abundance: few
j_gene: TRBJ1-2
d_gene: TRBD1
len: 14
CDR3nt: TGTGCCAGCAGCTCCTCAGGGGGGAGAGGTGGCTACACCTTC
CDR3aa: CASSSSGGRGGYTF

v_gene: TRBV20-1
abundance: -
j_gene: TRBJ2-2
d_gene: -
len: 15
CDR3nt: TGCAGTGCTAGAGTAGCTAGCGAGAACACCGGGGAGCTGTTTTTT
CDR3aa: CSARVASENTGELFF

v_gene: TRBV6-1
abundance: few
j_gene: TRBJ1-1
d_gene: -
len: 11
CDR3nt: TGTGCCAGCAGCGCTGGAGTAGGGGCTTTCTTT
CDR3aa: CASSAGVGAFF

v_gene: TRBV12-3/TRBV12-4
abundance: -
j_gene: TRBJ1-4
d_gene: TRBD1
len: 13
CDR3nt: TGTGCCAGCAGTTGGGGGACAGCTGAAAAACTGTTTTTT
CDR3aa: CASSWGTAEKLFF